One and the same sample provided the 14 T cell receptor beta chains below, sequenced in a study of T-cell reconstitution after alpha-beta-depleted transplantation in children (dated by TCRdb to about 2016). The library came from PCR. Sequenced on an Illumina HiSeq 2500. TCR library preparation used molecular barcoding, with unique molecular identifiers applied to normalize quantification of the TCRbeta repertoire. TCRdb itself trimmed the public reads at Q25 with fastp, ran MiXCR and retained productive beta chains. CDR3 protein sequences are deduplicated, and each keeps its most common genes and DNA. The table for this sample lists 490,000 or so distinct CDR3 sequences; approximately 13% of them were counted only once. The ten most abundant clones make up about 6% of the sample. The sample was PBMCs from the stem cell graft donor, taken from the stem cell graft. These receptors were collected from a human donor who donated a stem cell graft to a child with combined immunodeficiency.

The V call is TRBV12-3 or TRBV12-4, the J call TRBJ1-1; 7 bases map to TRBD1. Unmatched junction bases numbered 8, after V lost 6 bases and J lost 4 bases. The CDR3 consists of 14 residues. The DNA of the CDR3 is TGTGCCAGCAGCGGAGGGACAGCAGTCACTGAAGCTTTCTTT. It codes for CASSGGTAVTEAFF.

This clonotype came up many times. The chain combines TRBV9 with TRBJ2-1, with 11 bases lining up with TRBD1. The CDR3 totals 16 residues. V shed 4 bases, J shed 4 bases, and the junction held 7 bases outside the gene matches. CDR1 and CDR2 from the germline V gene are SGDLS and YYNGEE. CDR3 residues: CASSTRTGGRYNEQFF. CDR3 coding DNA: TGTGCCAGCAGCACCCGGACAGGGGGCCGATACAATGAGCAGTTCTTC.

This clonotype came up many times. This rearrangement joins TRBV12-3 or TRBV12-4 to TRBJ2-1; 8 positions agree with TRBD2. After removal of 3 bases from V and 2 bases from J, the junction contained 9 bases not matched to a gene. This CDR3 comprises 17 residues. The CDR3 loop is CASSFRLAILAYNEQFF. CDR3 nucleotide sequence: TGTGCCAGCAGTTTTAGACTAGCGATACTAGCCTACAATGAGCAGTTCTTC.

Many counts were recorded for this clonotype. The chain has TRBV7-2 and TRBJ2-7; 13 bases match TRBD2. V shed 5 bases, J shed 3 bases, and the junction held 4 bases outside the gene matches. The CDR3 loop spans 15 amino acids. Germline V gives CDR1 SGHTA, CDR2 FQGNSA. CDR3 sequence (DNA): TGTGCCAGCAGCGAGGGACTAGCGGGACTCTACGAGCAGTACTTC. Translating gives CASSEGLAGLYEQYF.

The CDR3 DNA follows: TGCAGCGTTGAAGAGAGGTTTCAGTTCTTC. The encoded protein is CSVEERFQFF. V is TRBV29-1 and J is TRBJ2-1; D not resolved. This CDR3 has 10 residues. Germline V gives CDR1 SQVTM, CDR2 ANQGSEA. V shed 0 bases and J shed 13 bases, with 7 bases lying between them.

Notes on this clonotype: Because the CDR3 is missing its conserved closing phenylalanine or tryptophan, this is likely a read error. This chain links TRBV15 with TRBJ2-7; no clear D gene. The CDR3 is 13 residues long. Trimming removed 1 base at V and 0 bases at J, with 4 bases between. The germline gives CDR1 LNHNV, CDR2 YYDKDF (reference sequence). The CDR3 loop reads CATSRGISYEQYS. In DNA, the CDR3 is TGTGCCACCAGCAGAGGGATCTCCTACGAGCAGTACTCC.

V gene TRBV11-2 combines with J gene TRBJ1-6; no firm D call. Germline V gives CDR1 SGHAT, CDR2 FQNNGV. CDR3 length: 15 residues. V gave up 0 bases and J gave up 7 bases, with 10 bases separating them. CDR3 sequence: CASSLEGSWNSPLHF. For the CDR3, the DNA is TGTGCCAGCAGCTTAGAAGGGTCTTGGAATTCACCCCTCCACTTT.

The gene calls are TRBV12-3 or TRBV12-4 and TRBJ2-3, with TRBD2 as a possible D gene (5 bases). This CDR3 is built from 15 residues. V was clipped by 6 bases and J by 2 bases, with 15 bases between them. The CDR3 spells CASSWAGQATDTQYF. The CDR3 region has the DNA TGTGCCAGCAGCTGGGCGGGTCAGGCCACAGATACGCAGTATTTT.

This sequence joins TRBV4-3 and TRBJ2-3; TRBD2 might be the D (6 bases). CDR1 and CDR2 (germline): LGHNA, YSLEER. The ends were cut back, 2 bases at V and 2 bases at J, with 11 bases in the middle. This CDR3 has 15 amino acids. The CDR3 protein is CASSQLAGTTDTQYF. The DNA for the CDR3 is TGCGCCAGCAGCCAACTTGCGGGAACCACAGATACGCAGTATTTT.

Many counts were recorded for this clonotype. The chain joins TRBV20-1 to TRBJ1-2, with 7 positions matching TRBD1. The CDR3 covers 15 residues. CDR1 DFQATT and CDR2 SNEGSKA come from the germline V gene (reference sequence). After removal of 3 bases from V and 2 bases from J, the junction contained 9 bases not matched to a gene. CDR3 residues: CSARARQGGNYGYTF. The CDR3 DNA sequence: TGCAGTGCTAGGGCCCGACAGGGAGGCAACTATGGCTACACCTTC.

The J gene is TRBJ2-1, the V gene TRBV12-3 or TRBV12-4, with D possibly matching TRBD1 (6 bases). V dropped 3 bases and J dropped 4 bases, with 13 bases sitting between them. This CDR3 has 15 amino acids. The CDR3 spells CASSFGDRIYNEQFF. The CDR3 DNA reads as TGTGCCAGCAGTTTTGGAGACAGGATATACAATGAGCAGTTCTTC.

This clonotype was observed a handful of times. Here the CDR3 reads CASSPGLLRDPDTQYF. The CDR3 region has the DNA TGCGCCAGCAGCCCCGGCTTGTTGCGGGATCCAGATACGCAGTATTTT. The V and J genes are TRBV5-1 and TRBJ2-3, with D possibly being TRBD2 (6 bases). CDR1 is SGHRS and CDR2 is YFSETQ in the germline V gene. With 4 bases removed from V and 4 bases from J, the gap between germline ends came to 19 bases. The CDR3 loop spans 16 amino acids.

This clonotype was counted once. The rearrangement uses TRBV24-1 and TRBJ1-2; 12 bases agree with TRBD1. With 0 bases clipped from V and 9 bases from J, the junction kept 7 bases outside the gene matches. The CDR3 runs 16 residues. Germline-derived CDR1 and CDR2 are KGHDR and SFDVKD. This CDR3 reads CATSDLQGDRGPRYTF. In nucleotides, the CDR3 is TGTGCCACCAGTGATTTGCAAGGGGACAGGGGGCCGCGCTACACCTTC.

The rearrangement uses TRBV9 and TRBJ2-5; D is undetermined. The CDR3 sequence is 14 residues long. The V end was cut by 0 bases, the J end by 7 bases, with 13 bases between. The germline V gene has CDR1 SGDLS and CDR2 YYNGEE. The CDR3 here is CASSVGVGPGTQYF. CDR3 bases: TGTGCCAGCAGCGTAGGGGTGGGTCCAGGGACCCAGTACTTC.